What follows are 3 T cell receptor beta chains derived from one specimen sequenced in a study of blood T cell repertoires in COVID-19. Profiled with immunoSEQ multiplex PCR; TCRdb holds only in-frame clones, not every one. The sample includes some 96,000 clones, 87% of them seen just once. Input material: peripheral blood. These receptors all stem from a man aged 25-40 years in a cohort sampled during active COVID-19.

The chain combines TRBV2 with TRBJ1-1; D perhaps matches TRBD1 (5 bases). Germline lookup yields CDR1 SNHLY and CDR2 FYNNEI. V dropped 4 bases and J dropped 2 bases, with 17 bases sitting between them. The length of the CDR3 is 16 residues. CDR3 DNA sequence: TGTGCCAGCAGTGTAGGCAGGGCTAGGTTTAACACTGAAGCTTTCTTT. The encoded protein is CASSVGRARFNTEAFF.

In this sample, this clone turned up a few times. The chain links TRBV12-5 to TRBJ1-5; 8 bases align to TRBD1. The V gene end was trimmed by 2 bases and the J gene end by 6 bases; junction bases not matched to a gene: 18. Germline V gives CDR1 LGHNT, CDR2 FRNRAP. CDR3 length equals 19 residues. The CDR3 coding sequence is TGTGCTAGTGGTTTGATAGTTAGGGCCGGACAGGGAATAATTCAGCCCCAGCATTTT. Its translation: CASGLIVRAGQGIIQPQHF. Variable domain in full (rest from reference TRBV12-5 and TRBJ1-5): DARVTQTPRHKVTEMGQEVTMRCQPILGHNTVFWYRQTMMQGLELLAYFRNRAPLDDSGMPKDRFSAEMPDATLATLKIQPSEPRDSAVYFCASGLIVRAGQGIIQPQHFGDGTRLSIL.

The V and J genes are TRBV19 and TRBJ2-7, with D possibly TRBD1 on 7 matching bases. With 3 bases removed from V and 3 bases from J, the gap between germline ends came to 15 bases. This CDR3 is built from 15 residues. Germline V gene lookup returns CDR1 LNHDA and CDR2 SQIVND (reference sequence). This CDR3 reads CASSITPGGSYEQYF. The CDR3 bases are TGTGCCAGTAGTATTACCCCAGGGGGGAGCTACGAGCAGTACTTC.